The T cell receptor (beta chain) described here comes from a study of cytomegalovirus exposure and HLA in healthy donors (dated by TCRdb to 2016 to 2017). About the full investigation: According to an earlier analysis of 587 of the donors, 150 million to 200 million T cells yielded 117 million unique TCR beta sequences and about 300 Gb of sequence data. An earlier analysis of some 500 of the donors applied high-throughput TCR beta sequencing to assess whether each TCR beta V gene segment acted as functional or pseudogenic. Typing coverage differed by locus: A, B, C, DRB1 and DQB1 were typed in about 620-640 donors, DQA1 in 500 to 550, DPA1 in around 610, and DPB1 in 450 to 480. The T cell repertoires of around 730 subjects were profiled by immunosequencing and related to cytomegalovirus serostatus. A later genetic analysis used genome-wide SNP genotypes for about 60% of the roughly 700 donors, treating that subset as a discovery cohort. Four to six DR-DQ haplotypes were handled as single units for association and clustering, since linkage in the cohort was strong. Approximately 330 gigabases of sequencing data and approximately 92 million unique TCR sequences made up an early release that covered 500 to 700 HLA-typed donors. Class I and class II HLA loci were covered by the typing at four-digit resolution. The later analysis used no new phenotypic data to find candidate immune exposures, relying instead on TCR beta sequences and their occurrence across donors. Among 350 to 400 genotyped donors of the cohort, an average of 235,054 unique TCR beta nucleotide sequences were sequenced per donor, roughly 20% of them non-productive. In a later analysis, previously published TCR beta repertoires from fewer than 750 donors were re-analyzed and high-resolution HLA genotyping was added so that TCR occurrence patterns could be studied. Donor age, sex, ethnicity and CMV serostatus were collected together with the repertoire data. The aim of the study was to test whether cataloging public T cell receptors could identify signatures of past pathogen exposure. Among the approximately 430 genotyped donors, approximately 76% belonged to the genetic ancestry cluster associated with self-reported Caucasian donors. Every repertoire in the discovery cohort had been generated on one and the same sequencing platform. A separate validation cohort of approximately 120 different subjects was used in addition to the roughly 670-subject first cohort. The study combined high-throughput TCR immunosequencing, statistical association of individual TCRs with disease status, and machine learning to predict cytomegalovirus infection status. Study-wide findings and limitations: Correlated functional status among segregating V segments might be attributable to linkage disequilibrium, but an unknown experimental factor could not be ruled out. In a later analysis, several top co-occurrence clusters were reported to appear linked to parvovirus B19, influenza, CMV and Epstein-Barr virus. The authors suggested that the approach could potentially be extended to other disease states and immunological phenotypes. A later analysis associated roughly 17,000 TCR beta sequences with specific HLA alleles at a false discovery rate of 0.05. The only immune exposure information available for the cohort was CMV serostatus. Presence/absence analyses assumed roughly uniform sequencing depth across donors, an assumption that may not hold. According to a later analysis, TCR association rates differed among HLA loci, with DRB1 alleles showing the most associated TCRs and HLA-C alleles showing the fewest. This cohort had only TCR beta chains sequenced, and the lack of alpha or paired-chain data limited which features could be detected. A few of the identified cytomegalovirus-associated TCR beta chains were confirmed in vitro to be specific for cytomegalovirus antigens. The study listed 150 to 200 TCR beta chains as associated with cytomegalovirus. The classifier was reported to diagnose cytomegalovirus status with high specificity and sensitivity in both the original and validation cohorts. In a later genetic analysis, a missense DCLRE1C variant was associated with V-gene and J-gene trimming of TCR beta chains, and the association was replicated in an independent cohort. In a later genetic analysis, fewer N-insertions in productive TCRs were reported among donors in an Asian-associated ancestry cluster than the approximately 710-donor mean. In a later analysis, HLA-associated TCR beta chains were found to be more clonally expanded and to have lower generation probabilities than equally common non-associated chains. Broadly in line with IMGT annotations, most TCR beta V segments showed up in productive rearrangements about 87% or about 30% of the time in an earlier analysis of a few hundred of the donors. Because some donors lacked HLA typing at each locus, the association tests relied only on the typed subset. Around 16 rarely observed V segments, including chromosome 9 orphons, were excluded from the earlier analysis of several hundred of the donors because counts were too low. A group of highly shared sequence variants was considered likely to be a technical artifact of the sequencing pipeline. When HLA alleles, especially DR and DQ, strongly co-occurred, TCR associations were difficult to assign to individual alleles. A further reported finding was that TCR beta sequences accurately predicted the HLA-A and HLA-B alleles for most subjects in the first cohort. Some IMGT-functional V segments, including TRBV6-2 and TRBV6-3, could not be distinguished by the 87-base-pair reads and were therefore excluded. Across donors, most TCR sequences were observed very rarely, whereas some public TCRs were present in many individuals. A later analysis found that most CMV-associated TCR beta chains appeared HLA-restricted, with HLA associations seemingly driven largely by CMV exposure.

The cohort comprised under 700 healthy bone marrow donors. Cohort members were all nominally healthy when sampled, although unrecorded immune exposures were likely present. The donor was CMV seronegative and belonged to the group of roughly 330 seronegative cohort members. Every donor gave a peripheral blood sample, and the peripheral blood mononuclear cells from that sample were used for TCR beta sequencing. Genomic DNA was extracted from the blood cell samples with the Qiagen DNeasy Blood Extraction Kit. For this clone: Its antigen target is currently unknown. Per-base quality was not reported, and no clone a single base away is much larger than it.

V is reduced by 3 bases and J by 0 bases, leaving a spacing of 12 bases between them. Sequences MDHEN (CDR1) and SYDVKM (CDR2) are obtained from the germline V gene. Counted from cysteine to phenylalanine, this CDR3 has 16 amino acids. Only the CDR3 portion is preserved as DNA: 48 bases, with reading frame beginning at the first base. Library generation was performed with the immunoSEQ multiplex PCR assay. For the multiplex PCR, a mixture combining 60 forward primers for TCR Vbeta segments and 13 reverse primers for TCR Jbeta segments was used. The CDR3 region of rearranged TCR beta genes was amplified from genomic DNA by a multiplex PCR assay. The amplified TCR beta libraries were sequenced on the Illumina HiSeq System as 87-base-pair reads. The study's processing was this. Across the roughly 640 repertoires, a later analysis counted around 80 million unique TCR beta chains, 9.5 million to 13 million of which were shared by at least two donors. Raw reads were error-corrected and collapsed into unique sequences with a nearest-neighbor algorithm that merged closely related sequences to remove PCR and sequencing errors. CDR3 sequences were aligned to IMGT reference sequences to assign V, D and J gene segments. Each retained sequence needed at least a six-nucleotide match to both a V gene segment and a J gene segment. Rearrangements were classified as productive when the CDR3 lacked stop codons and remained in frame with V and J, and all other rearrangements were classified as non-productive. CDR3 was defined according to IMGT convention as the region running from the second conserved V-encoded cysteine to the conserved J-encoded phenylalanine. The earlier analysis of 587 of the donors excluded sequences that lacked an unambiguous match to a single V gene segment. An earlier analysis of about 600 of the donors called V segments functional above 56.7% productive rearrangements and segregating when the between-donor standard deviation exceeded 5%. To diagnose cytomegalovirus status from the catalog of TCR beta chain sequences, a statistical classification framework was built. In a later analysis, V and J genes were assigned by comparing TCR nucleotide sequences against IMGT/GENE-DB human TR gene sequences. The TCRdist pipeline was used in a later analysis to assign CDR3 sequences and most-parsimonious VDJ recombination scenarios. In a later analysis, each TCR beta chain was defined by its CDR3 amino acid sequence together with its V-gene family, and reads without a unique V-gene family were excluded. A later analysis removed 550 to 700 highly shared, low-generation-probability nucleotide sequences to deal with suspected cross-contamination and a sequencing artifact. A later analysis calculated a clonal expansion index for each public chain from normalized within-repertoire ranks of inferred template counts. In a later analysis, generation probabilities were computed using a VDJ recombination model fitted to out-of-frame rearrangements, and the results were checked against IGoR. A later analysis scored TCR-TCR, TCR-HLA and TCR-CMV co-occurrence with hypergeometric tests, applying a repertoire-size bias correction to TCR pairs. To estimate false discovery rates, a later analysis permuted the HLA or CMV assignments 20 times. In a later analysis, co-occurring TCRs were grouped using DBSCAN, with TCRdist sequence similarity added in when clustering inside HLA-allele-positive subsets. Repertoires with fewer than 30,000 or more than 120,000 public chains, plus five repertoires with anomalous nucleotide sharing, were excluded from co-occurrence clustering. TCRdb carries this immuneACCESS record with in-frame sequences only. Its versions omit some clonotypes, under half of them owing to an unresolved V gene in the studies checked, with the rest unexplained. The DNA was the basis for D and trimming; V, J and clone size are from that table. This sample lists about 150,000 clones; around 78% were detected once. The ten most abundant clones make up approximately 3.1% of the sample.

The chain uses TRBV28 and TRBJ1-5; too little of a D gene remains to name it. Sequenced material: PBMCs. The TCR sequence derives from a woman aged 35 to 49 in good health and CMV-seronegative. This receptor has the CDR3 CASSFLDKNSNQPQHF. Read as DNA, the sequence is TGTGCCAGCAGTTTTCTTGACAAAAATAGCAATCAGCCCCAGCATTTT.